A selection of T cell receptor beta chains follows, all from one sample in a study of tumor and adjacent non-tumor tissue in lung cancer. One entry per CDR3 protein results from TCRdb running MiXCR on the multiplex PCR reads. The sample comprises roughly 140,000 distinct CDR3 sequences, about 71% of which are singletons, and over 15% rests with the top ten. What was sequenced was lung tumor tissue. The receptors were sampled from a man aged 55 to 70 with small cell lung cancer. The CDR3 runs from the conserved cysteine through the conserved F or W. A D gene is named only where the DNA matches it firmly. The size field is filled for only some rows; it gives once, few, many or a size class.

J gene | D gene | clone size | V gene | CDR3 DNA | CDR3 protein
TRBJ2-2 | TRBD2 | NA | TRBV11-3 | TGTGACAGCAGCCCTGGGACTAGCTGCTTGGGGGACAACACCGGGGAGCTGTTTTTT | CDSSPGTSCLGDNTGELFF
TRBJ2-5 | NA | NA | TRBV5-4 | TGTGCCATCAGCTTAGTGGGGGCCCAAGGGACCCAGTACTTC | CAISLVGAQGTQYF
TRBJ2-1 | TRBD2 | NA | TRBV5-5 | TGTGCCAGCTTGGGGAGGGTGAGCTGGGCAGCATACAATGAGCAGTTCTTC | CASLGRVSWAAYNEQFF
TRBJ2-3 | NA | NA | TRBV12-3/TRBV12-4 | TGTGCCAGCAAGGGCATAAATACGCAGTATTTT | CASKGINTQYF
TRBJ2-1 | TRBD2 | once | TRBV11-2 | TGTGCCAGCAGCCACCGAGGTGGGACTAGCGGGAGTAGTGAGCGGTTCTTC | CASSHRGGTSGSSERFF
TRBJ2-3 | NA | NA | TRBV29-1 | TGCAGCGTTAAGCAGGGGGGCAATCAGCCCCAGTATTTT | CSVKQGGNQPQYF
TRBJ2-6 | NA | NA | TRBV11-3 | TGTGCCAGCAGCTTAGGATGGGGGCAGGGATATTCTGGGGCCAACGTCCTGACTTTC | CASSLGWGQGYSGANVLTF
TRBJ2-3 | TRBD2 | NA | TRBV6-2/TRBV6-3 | TGTGTCAGCAATTACGGAAGCGGGAGGGCTACGCAGTATTTT | CVSNYGSGRATQYF
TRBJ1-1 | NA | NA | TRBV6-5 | TGTGTCAGCAGGCAGACTGCCATGAACACTGAAGCTTTCTTT | CVSRQTAMNTEAFF
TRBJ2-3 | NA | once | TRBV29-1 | TGCAGCGTTGGGGAAGGCAGGGCCACAGATAGGCAGTATTTT | CSVGEGRATDRQYF